This record covers a single T cell receptor (beta chain). The antigen is undetermined. Generated by immunoSEQ multiplex PCR, the TCRdb table keeps only in-frame clones and is missing some. The sample contains nearly 5,500 clones, approximately 81% of which appear only once. Described time point: recipient sample about 28 days before transplant, after cytoreduction. Between the trimmed V and J ends, which lost 1 base and 4 bases, there was a span of 7 bases. The V gene's germline CDR1 is SEHNR and CDR2 FQNEAQ (reference sequence). There are 14 residues in the CDR3. This sample is part of a study of T cell clonotyping in hematopoietic cell transplantation. Overall study context: Recipients' pretransplant samples followed cytoreduction. Points from the study as a whole: Without cell sorting, CD4 versus CD8 contributions remain unresolved. At the given depth, recipient repertoires were over 95% de novo clonotypes.

The source of this sequence is a man in his sixties with acute myeloid leukemia. Some clones in this sample may be carry-over from other donors' samples. The chain uses TRBV7-9 and TRBJ2-2, with D unresolved. This sample comprised peripheral blood mononuclear cells, obtained before stem cell transplant. CDR3 DNA: TGTGCCAGCAGCTTAGTGGGAAGCACCGGGGAGCTGTTTTTT. Translation: CASSLVGSTGELFF.